These 10 T cell receptor beta chains were all obtained from the same sample, sequenced in a study of tumor and adjacent non-tumor tissue in lung cancer. The library came from three nested PCR rounds adapted from ARM-PCR protocols. TCRdb analysed the multiplex PCR reads with MiXCR anew, one entry per CDR3 protein. The sample has more than 55,000 distinct CDR3 sequences; 61% are singletons. No cell sorting was done before RNA was extracted from the tissue. Distant lung tissue was collected more than 3 cm away from the tumor edge. The material sequenced was distant non-tumor lung tissue. The origin of the receptors is a man between 65 and 85 years old with non-small cell lung cancer.

Of note for this clonotype: It may be a read error: a sequence one base away is much more abundant. In nucleotides, the CDR3 is TGCAGTCCCCTGCCCCCCACAGATACGCAGTATTTT. Its protein is CSPLPPTDTQYF. The rearrangement joins TRBV20-1 to TRBJ2-3; no firm D call. Trimming pared 8 bases from V and 2 bases from J, leaving 11 bases between. Germline CDR1 and CDR2: DFQATT and SNEGSKA (reference sequence). The CDR3 loop spans 12 amino acids.

This clonotype was counted many times. The gene calls are TRBV11-2 and TRBJ2-5; 8 bases map to TRBD1. The V gene end was trimmed by 5 bases and the J gene end by 9 bases; junction bases not matched to a gene: 8. Per germline, CDR1 SGHAT and CDR2 FQNNGV. This CDR3 has 13 amino acids. The CDR3 loop is CASSQGQGLAQYF. The CDR3 coding sequence is TGTGCCAGCAGCCAAGGACAGGGCTTGGCCCAGTACTTC.

The table lists this clonotype with a few counts. A read error is possible here, since a much larger clone lies one base away. This rearrangement joins TRBV10-3 to TRBJ2-3; D is undetermined. The length of the CDR3 is 12 residues. In germline, CDR1 is ENHRY, CDR2 SYGVKD. This chain's CDR3 is CVISEAEDTQYF. The DNA for the CDR3 is TGTGTCATCAGTGAGGCGGAAGATACGCAGTATTTT.

A note on this clonotype: Relative to the germline gene, one junction end is altered; a read error may explain this. The chain couples TRBV5-4 to TRBJ2-1, with a possible D match to TRBD2 (6 bases). This CDR3 has 16 residues. CDR1 and CDR2 (germline): SGHNT, YYREEE (reference sequence). CDR3 protein: CASSGTSWGEYSEQFF. As DNA, the CDR3 is TGTGCCAGCAGCGGGACGAGCTGGGGGGAGTACAGTGAGCAGTTCTTC. The full variable domain, completed using reference TRBV5-4 and TRBJ2-1, is ETGVTQSPTHLIKTRGQQVTLRCSSQSGHNTVSWYQQALGQGPQFIFQYYREEENGRGNFPPRFSGLQFPNYSSELNVNALELDDSALYLCASSGTSWGEYSEQFFGPGTRLTVL.

The CDR3 is CASQGSEWGDTQYF. CDR3 DNA sequence: TGTGCCAGCCAGGGGTCTGAGTGGGGCGATACGCAGTATTTT. The chain uses TRBV28 and TRBJ2-3, with a tentative D call TRBD1 (6 bases). The ends were cut back, 8 bases at V and 6 bases at J, with 18 bases in the middle. The V gene's germline CDR1 is MDHEN and CDR2 SYDVKM. The CDR3 is 14 amino acids.

Comments on this clonotype: Germline and junction disagree at one end, which may indicate a read error. V gene TRBV12-3 or TRBV12-4 combines with J gene TRBJ2-3; TRBD2 agrees at 14 bases. The length of the CDR3 is 16 residues. The CDR3 region is CASSPGLAGVADMQYF. The CDR3 coding sequence is TGTGCAAGCAGTCCGGGACTAGCGGGAGTGGCAGATATGCAGTATTTT.

This clonotype was detected once. The chain employs TRBV6-5 and TRBJ2-7; no clear D gene. CDR1 and CDR2 (germline): MNHEY, SVGAGI. The CDR3 is 15 residues long. The ends were cut back, 11 bases at V and 8 bases at J, with 28 bases in the middle. CDR3 nucleotides: TGTGCCCCCAGTTATTCCTCGGAGAGCGAAAGTAAGCAGTACTTC. Protein sequence: CAPSYSSESESKQYF.

Remarks on this clonotype: Possible read error: a much larger clone is one base away. The chain recombines TRBV20-1 with TRBJ2-7, with 9 bases matching TRBD1. V lost 6 bases, J lost 2 bases, and 11 bases stayed unmatched. The CDR3 consists of 15 residues. Per the germline V gene, CDR1 is DFQATT and CDR2 is SNEGSKA (reference sequence). The CDR3 sequence: CSAPDLDRGTYEQYF. The CDR3 DNA reads as TGCAGTGCCCCTGACCTGGACAGGGGCACCTACGAGCAGTACTTC.

In this sample, this clonotype turned up many times. The J gene is TRBJ2-1, the V gene TRBV12-3 or TRBV12-4; tentatively, D is TRBD1 (6 bases). With 2 bases removed from V and 8 bases from J, the gap between germline ends came to 7 bases. The length of the CDR3 is 12 residues. CDR3: CASSLNRDEQFF. The DNA of the CDR3 is TGTGCCAGCAGTTTAAACAGGGATGAGCAGTTCTTC.

This clonotype has just one count. The germline gene is not matched at one end of the junction; a read error may be the cause. This rearrangement joins TRBV11-2 to TRBJ2-7; no reliable D call. This CDR3 has 15 residues. Germline CDR1 and CDR2: SGHAT and FQNNGV. Written as DNA, the CDR3 is TGTGTCAGCAGCTTATTTAGGACCAGCTTTTACGAGCAGTACTTC. It encodes CVSSLFRTSFYEQYF. The full variable domain, its missing parts supplied by reference TRBV11-2 and TRBJ2-7, is EAGVAQSPRYKIIEKRQSVAFWCNPISGHATLYWYQQILGQGPKLLIQFQNNGVVDDSQLPKDRFSAERLKGVDSTLKIQPAKLEDSAVYLCVSSLFRTSFYEQYFGPGTRLTVT.